These T cell receptor beta chains were read from a single sample in a study of shared clonotypes between healthy human individuals. Clones were sequenced by immunoSEQ multiplex PCR, and TCRdb holds only the in-frame ones, with some missing. The repertoire holds about 2.4 million clones, with around nine tenths as singletons. Input material: naive CD4+ T cells sorted from blood. The origin of the receptors is a man aged 18-30 years in good health. Both conserved end residues are part of each CDR3. A D gene is named only where the DNA matches it firmly. A clone size is listed for some rows: how often the clone was seen (once, few, many), or a class if it is expanded.

clone size | J gene | V gene | D gene | CDR3 DNA | CDR3 protein
NA | TRBJ2-3 | TRBV27 | NA | TGTGCCAGCAGTTTCCGGGATACGCAGTATTTT | CASSFRDTQYF
NA | TRBJ2-7 | TRBV6-1 | TRBD1 | TGTGCCAGCAGTGCCTTCGACAGGGGGCTAGGAGAGCAGTACTTC | CASSAFDRGLGEQYF
NA | TRBJ1-1 | TRBV5-5 | NA | TGTGCCAGCAGCTTGGACCATCAGGGGAGGACTGAAGCTTTCTTT | CASSLDHQGRTEAFF
NA | TRBJ2-7 | TRBV2 | NA | TGTGCCAGCAGTATACAGGGAATCTCCTACGAGCAGTACTTC | CASSIQGISYEQYF
NA | TRBJ2-3 | TRBV7-9 | TRBD1 | TGTGCCAGCAGCGCAACCGGACAGGGCTCAGATACGCAGTATTTT | CASSATGQGSDTQYF
once | TRBJ1-6 | TRBV30 | NA | TGTGCCTGGAGTTTGACAGATTATAATTCACCCCTCCACTTT | CAWSLTDYNSPLHF
NA | TRBJ1-4 | TRBV5-1 | TRBD1 | TGCGCCAGCAGCTCGGCCGGGACAGGCGACGAAAAACTGTTTTTT | CASSSAGTGDEKLFF
NA | TRBJ2-7 | TRBV5-1 | NA | TGCGCCAGCAGCTTGGGAGGGGATACGACCTACGAGCAGTACTTC | CASSLGGDTTYEQYF
NA | TRBJ1-4 | TRBV27 | TRBD1 | TGTGCCAGCAGTTTAACAGGGGGCAATGTAAAACTGTTTTTT | CASSLTGGNVKLFF
NA | TRBJ2-3 | TRBV5-1 | NA | TGCGCCAGCAGCAGACTTTCGGGGTCGCTTGATACGCAGTATTTT | CASSRLSGSLDTQYF
NA | TRBJ2-5 | TRBV4-1 | TRBD1 | TGCGCCAGCAGCCAAGTAGGGGGCCAAAGAGGGAGAGGGGAGACCCAGTACTTC | CASSQVGGQRGRGETQYF
NA | TRBJ1-1 | TRBV10-3 | NA | TGTGCCATCAGTGAGGGGGGGAAGGTCACTGAAGCTTTCTTT | CAISEGGKVTEAFF
NA | TRBJ2-2 | TRBV6-5 | NA | TGTGCCAGCAGTCGAGGGGACGCCGGGGAGCTGTTTTTT | CASSRGDAGELFF
NA | TRBJ2-2 | TRBV10-3 | NA | TGTGCCATCAGTGGACAGTCGAACACCGGGGAGCTGTTTTTT | CAISGQSNTGELFF
NA | TRBJ2-2 | TRBV9 | TRBD2 | TGTGCCAGCAGCGGAAGTGACAGCTCCTGGGGGGGCACCGGGGAGCTGTTTTTT | CASSGSDSSWGGTGELFF
NA | TRBJ2-7 | TRBV5-4 | NA | TGTGCCAGCAGCTTGGCCAAAAAGGCGTACGAGCAGTACTTC | CASSLAKKAYEQYF
NA | TRBJ2-3 | TRBV18 | TRBD2 | TGTGCCAGCTCACCACCTAGCGGGAGGGAGCGCACAGATACGCAGTATTTT | CASSPPSGRERTDTQYF
NA | TRBJ2-7 | TRBV6-1 | NA | TGTGCCAGCAGGGTAGGGTGGGAGCAGTACTTC | CASRVGWEQYF
NA | TRBJ1-6 | TRBV28 | NA | TGTGCCAGCAGTTTTACGGTTAGGACCCTCCACTTT | CASSFTVRTLHF
NA | TRBJ2-3 | TRBV4-1 | TRBD1 | TGCGCCAGCAGCCTCGGACAGGCCGGAGATACGCAGTATTTT | CASSLGQAGDTQYF
NA | TRBJ1-4 | TRBV18 | NA | TGTGCCAGCTCACCCGTAGCAGAAACTAATGAAAAACTGTTTTTT | CASSPVAETNEKLFF
NA | TRBJ2-5 | TRBV5-1 | TRBD2 | TGCGCCAGCAGCTTCCTTGGGGCGGGGGAAGGAGAGACCCAGTACTTC | CASSFLGAGEGETQYF
NA | TRBJ2-2 | TRBV7-9 | TRBD1 | TGTGCCAGCAGCAGGGGGCACACCGGGGAGCTGTTTTTT | CASSRGHTGELFF
once | TRBJ2-3 | TRBV5-1 | NA | TGCGCCAGCAGCCATAATCGGGGGGCAGGGACAGATACGCAGTATTTT | CASSHNRGAGTDTQYF
NA | TRBJ1-1 | TRBV18 | NA | TGTGCCAGCTCACCACCGCGGACGGGGGGAATGAACACTGAAGCTTTCTTT | CASSPPRTGGMNTEAFF
NA | TRBJ2-2 | TRBV5-1 | TRBD2 | TGCGCCAGCAGCGTTGGGGGACTAGCGGATAACACCGGGGAGCTGTTTTTT | CASSVGGLADNTGELFF